These 13 T cell receptor beta chains originate from one sample sequenced in a study of blood T cell repertoires in COVID-19. Sequenced by immunoSEQ multiplex PCR; TCRdb stores in-frame clones only, minus some. The sample carries tens of thousands of clones, around 88% recorded once. The sample taken for sequencing was peripheral blood. All receptors derive from a woman of 80 years or more with active or convalescent COVID-19.

The chain has TRBV7-3 and TRBJ2-1, with 10 bases that match TRBD2. Germline V CDR1 and CDR2: SGHTA, FQGTGA. The J segment lost 2 bases and the V segment lost 5 bases, leaving 3 bases of the junction unmatched. The CDR3 sequence is 15 residues long. Written as DNA, the CDR3 is TGTGCCAGCAGCCTTACTAGCGGGGCCTACAATGAGCAGTTCTTC. Amino acid sequence: CASSLTSGAYNEQFF.

V and J are TRBV6-5 and TRBJ1-2; the match to TRBD1 covers 7 bases. CDR3 length: 13 residues. The germline V gene encodes CDR1 MNHEY and CDR2 SVGAGI. The V segment lost 6 bases and the J segment 8 bases; nucleotides outside the gene matches: 9. CDR3 sequence reads: CASSLSTGYGYTF. The CDR3 coding sequence is TGTGCCAGCAGCCTCTCGACAGGGTACGGCTACACCTTC.

This clone was seen a single time. The DNA for the CDR3 is TGCAGTGCTTGTGACAGGGGGCGCCGGTTTGAAGCTTTCTTT. This gives the protein CSACDRGRRFEAFF. The chain combines TRBV20-1 with TRBJ1-1, with 10 bases lining up with TRBD1. Per germline, CDR1 DFQATT and CDR2 SNEGSKA (reference sequence). CDR3 length: 14 amino acids. Trimming took 5 bases from V and 7 from J; bases not matched to a gene: 10.

The V gene is TRBV18, the J gene TRBJ2-2; TRBD1 aligns across 10 bases. CDR1 KGHSH and CDR2 LQKENI come from the germline V gene. The CDR3 has 16 amino acids. J was trimmed by 6 bases and V by 4 bases; bases with no gene match: 8. The CDR3 nucleotides are TGTGCCAGCTCACGCGAGCCGGGACAGGGGTCCGGGGAGCTGTTTTTT. It yields the protein CASSREPGQGSGELFF.

The chain has TRBV7-9 and TRBJ1-6; D might be TRBD1 (6 bases). CDR3 length: 14 amino acids. Looked up from germline, CDR1 is SEHNR and CDR2 is FQNEAQ (reference sequence). Trimming pared 5 bases from V and 6 bases from J, leaving 11 bases between. The DNA for the CDR3 is TGTGCCAGCAGCAAAGGACAGCCTAATTCACCCCTCCACTTT. Its translation is CASSKGQPNSPLHF.

J is TRBJ2-1 and V is TRBV5-8; TRBD2 matches 7 bases. The CDR3 contains 16 residues. The ends lost 5 bases at V and 3 bases at J; junction bases unmatched: 11. Per germline, CDR1 SGHTS and CDR2 YDEGEE. CDR3 loop: CASSSQRGQLYNEQFF. The CDR3 DNA is TGTGCCAGCAGTTCCCAGCGGGGCCAGCTCTACAATGAGCAGTTCTTC.

The chain employs TRBV19 and TRBJ2-7; the match to TRBD2 covers 8 bases. CDR3 length: 13 amino acids. From germline, CDR1 is LNHDA and CDR2 SQIVND (reference sequence). Trimming at V came to 6 bases and at J to 2 bases, leaving 3 bases not matched to a gene. The CDR3 spells CASSFGGAYEQYF. CDR3 nucleotides: TGTGCCAGTAGCTTCGGGGGGGCCTACGAGCAGTACTTC.

The chain has TRBV25-1 and TRBJ2-7; D remains ambiguous. V was shortened by 3 bases and J by 5 bases, with 17 bases between the two germline ends. Germline CDR1 reads MGHDK; CDR2 reads SYGVNS. The CDR3 extends over 15 amino acids. CDR3 in DNA: TGTGCCAGCAGTGACCAAGGTTTACTACGTGACGAGCAGTACTTC. Its protein product is CASSDQGLLRDEQYF.

In this sample, this clone turned up a few times. V is TRBV7-2 and J is TRBJ2-3, with 10 bases fitting TRBD2. The germline V gene encodes CDR1 SGHTA and CDR2 FQGNSA. This CDR3 region has 17 residues. V lost 0 bases to trimming and J lost 5 bases; unmatched junction nucleotides: 8. CDR3 DNA: TGTGCCAGCAGCTTAGCGGCGAGCGGGGGGGCGGTAGATACGCAGTATTTT. Translating gives CASSLAASGGAVDTQYF. Supplemented by reference TRBV7-2 and TRBJ2-3, the full variable domain reads GAGVSQSPSNKVTEKGKDVELRCDPISGHTALYWYRQSLGQGLEFLIYFQGNSAPDKSGLPSDRFSAERTGGSVSTLTIQRTQQEDSAVYLCASSLAASGGAVDTQYFGPGTRLTVL.

The V and J genes are TRBV10-3 and TRBJ2-3, with a possible D match to TRBD1 (6 bases). Germline V CDR1 and CDR2: ENHRY, SYGVKD. Trimming removed 2 bases from V and 2 bases from J, with 17 bases in between. The CDR3 loop spans 17 amino acids. For the CDR3, the DNA is TGTGCCATCAGTGAGAAATTAATAGACAGGTCCACAGATACGCAGTATTTT. Translation: CAISEKLIDRSTDTQYF.

The DNA for the CDR3 is TGTGCCAGCAGCCCGCTCTCCGGGGGGGGCGAGACCCAGTACTTC. Protein sequence: CASSPLSGGGETQYF. The V call is TRBV7-2, the J call TRBJ2-5, with 8 nucleotides matching TRBD2. Germline trimming cut 5 bases from V and 5 bases from J; bases unmatched to any gene: 10. Per the germline V gene, CDR1 is SGHTA and CDR2 is FQGNSA. The CDR3 is 15 residues long.

The chain joins TRBV20-1 to TRBJ2-4, with D possibly matching TRBD1 (5 bases). Germline CDR1 and CDR2: DFQATT and SNEGSKA (reference sequence). The V end lost 3 bases, the J end lost 0 bases, and 9 bases lay between the germline ends. This CDR3 region has 14 residues. The CDR3 DNA reads TGCAGTGCTAGTACAGGAGTAGCCAAAAACATTCAGTACTTC. Encoded protein: CSASTGVAKNIQYF.

V usage is TRBV5-6 and J usage is TRBJ1-2, with 8 bases fitting TRBD1. Germline V gene lookup returns CDR1 SGHDT and CDR2 YYEEEE. Unmatched junction bases numbered 6, after V lost 5 bases and J lost 0 bases. The CDR3 spans 15 residues. The CDR3 sequence is CASSLLDRANYGYTF. The CDR3 DNA reads as TGTGCCAGCAGTCTCTTGGACAGGGCTAACTATGGCTACACCTTC.